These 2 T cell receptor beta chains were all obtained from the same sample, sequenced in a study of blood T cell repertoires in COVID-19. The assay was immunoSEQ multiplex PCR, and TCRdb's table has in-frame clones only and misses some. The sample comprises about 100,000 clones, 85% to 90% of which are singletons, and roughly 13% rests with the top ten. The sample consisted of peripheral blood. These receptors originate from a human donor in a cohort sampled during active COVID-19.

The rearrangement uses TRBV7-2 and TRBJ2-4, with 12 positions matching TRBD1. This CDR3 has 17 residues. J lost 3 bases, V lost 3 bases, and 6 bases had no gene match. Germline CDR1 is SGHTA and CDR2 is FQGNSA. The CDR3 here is CASSFGGQGAGKNIQYF. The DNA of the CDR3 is TGTGCCAGCAGCTTTGGGGGACAGGGGGCTGGCAAAAACATTCAGTACTTC.

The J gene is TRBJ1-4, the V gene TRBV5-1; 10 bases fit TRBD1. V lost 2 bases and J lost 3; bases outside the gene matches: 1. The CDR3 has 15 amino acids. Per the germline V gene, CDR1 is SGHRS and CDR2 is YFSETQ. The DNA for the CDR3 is TGCGCCAGCAGCTTAGGGACAGGGGCTAATGAAAAACTGTTTTTT. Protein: CASSLGTGANEKLFF.